Below, 17 T cell receptor beta chains from the same sample are listed, as sequenced in a study of identical twins (dated by TCRdb to about 2016). Library creation used 5' RACE. TCRdb names Illumina HiSeq 2000 as the instrument used. The raw public reads went through TCRdb reprocessing: fastp at Q25, MiXCR clone calling, in-frame beta chains kept. Each CDR3 protein gets just one entry, which takes the most common genes and DNA from the rows behind it. This sample is represented by under 900,000 distinct CDR3 sequences; around 12% of them were singletons. The ten most abundant clones make up around 1.5% of the sample. This same sample was also taken into another study, of yellow fever vaccine responses in identical twins.

The sample consisted of PBMCs. The receptor set was obtained from a woman between 18 and 29 years old in good health.

In this sample, this clonotype turned up many times. This rearrangement joins TRBV20-1 to TRBJ2-7; D gene unclear. V dropped 5 bases and J dropped 2 bases, with 13 bases sitting between them. The V gene's germline CDR1 is DFQATT and CDR2 SNEGSKA (reference sequence). This CDR3 has 13 residues. The CDR3 DNA sequence: TGCAGTGCTGCGGACGACCCGACCTACGAGCAGTACGTC. Translated, it gives CSAADDPTYEQYV.

The chain combines TRBV19 with TRBJ1-5, with TRBD1 as a possible D gene (6 bases). The CDR3 has 14 amino acids. CDR1 LNHDA and CDR2 SQIVND come from the germline V gene (reference sequence). The ends were cut back, 5 bases at V and 6 bases at J, with 14 bases in the middle. CDR3 DNA sequence: TGTGCCAGTAGTTTAGGGACAAAAGGTCAGCCCCAGCATTTT. This sequence encodes CASSLGTKGQPQHF.

This sequence joins TRBV11-2 and TRBJ2-5; 7 bases are a match to TRBD2. This CDR3 spans 18 amino acids. Germline loops: CDR1 SGHAT, CDR2 FQNNGV. After removal of 1 base from V and 0 bases from J, the junction contained 11 bases not matched to a gene. The CDR3 DNA reads as TGTGCCAGCAGCTTAGGTCCATCTAGCGGACTGTACCAAGAGACCCAGTACTTC. Protein product: CASSLGPSSGLYQETQYF.

The chain couples TRBV5-1 to TRBJ1-4; no clear D gene. V lost 0 bases and J lost 8, with 11 bases in between. This CDR3 has 14 residues. Per the germline V gene, CDR1 is SGHRS and CDR2 is YFSETQ. The CDR3 loop is CASSLGQVNEKLFF. The CDR3 DNA reads TGCGCCAGCAGCTTGGGGCAGGTAAACGAAAAACTGTTTTTT.

This clonotype showed up many times. The genes are TRBV9 and TRBJ2-1, with D possibly TRBD2 on 5 matching bases. This CDR3 is 14 amino acids long. V was cut by 1 base and J by 3 bases, with 8 bases left in between. Germline CDR1 SGDLS, CDR2 YYNGEE. The CDR3 DNA is TGTGCCAGCAGCGTACGAGCGGACTACAATGAGCAGTTCTTC. Protein sequence: CASSVRADYNEQFF.

The table lists this clonotype with a few counts. V gene TRBV20-1 combines with J gene TRBJ1-1, with D unresolved. In germline, CDR1 is DFQATT, CDR2 SNEGSKA (reference sequence). V shed 1 base and J shed 9 bases, with 9 bases lying between them. This CDR3 comprises 11 residues. As DNA, the CDR3 is TGCAGTGCTAGAGGCGATGGTAAAGCTTTCTTT. Translated, it gives CSARGDGKAFF.

This clonotype was counted many times. The chain carries TRBV4-1 and TRBJ2-3; the match to TRBD2 covers 9 bases. The ends lost 1 base at V and 1 base at J; junction bases unmatched: 0. The germline CDR1 and CDR2 sequences are MGHRA and YSYEKL. CDR3 length equals 15 residues. The chain's CDR3 is CASSQVAGGTDTQYF. The CDR3 nucleotides read TGCGCCAGCAGCCAAGTAGCGGGAGGCACAGATACGCAGTATTTT.

The genes are TRBV11-2 and TRBJ1-1; D is ambiguous. This CDR3 region has 14 residues. V was cut by 7 bases and J by 1 base, with 13 bases left in between. The V gene's germline CDR1 is SGHAT and CDR2 FQNNGV. CDR3 sequence (DNA): TGTGCCAGCACCGTAAGGTTGGAGAACACTGAAGCTTTCTTT. This gives the protein CASTVRLENTEAFF.

This clonotype showed up just a few times. The chain recombines TRBV11-2 with TRBJ1-2; no clear D. Germline V gives CDR1 SGHAT, CDR2 FQNNGV. The CDR3 is made up of 14 amino acids. V lost 3 bases and J 8 bases, leaving 16 bases between the germline ends. The CDR3 DNA reads TGTGCCAGCAGCTTTAGTTTGGGCCTGACGGGCTACACCTTC. It translates to CASSFSLGLTGYTF.

The chain employs TRBV20-1 and TRBJ1-1, with D tentatively TRBD1 (5 bases). The germline CDR1 and CDR2 sequences are DFQATT and SNEGSKA (reference sequence). V shed 3 bases and J shed 5 bases, with 10 bases lying between them. This CDR3 spans 12 amino acids. CDR3 sequence (DNA): TGCAGTGCTAGCCCGGGGACGACTGAAGCTTTCTTT. Protein sequence: CSASPGTTEAFF.

This clonotype was observed at least ten times. V and J are TRBV10-3 and TRBJ2-5, with 11 bases aligning to TRBD1. CDR1 ENHRY and CDR2 SYGVKD come from the germline V gene. With 6 bases clipped from V and 4 bases from J, the junction kept 4 bases outside the gene matches. The CDR3 has 14 residues. Here the CDR3 DNA reads TGTGCCATCAGAGGACAGGGGGCTCGAGAGACCCAGTACTTC. It specifies CAIRGQGARETQYF.

V and J are TRBV5-1 and TRBJ2-2, with D possibly matching TRBD2 (5 bases). V was trimmed by 2 bases and J by 0 bases, leaving 11 bases between them. The V gene's germline CDR1 is SGHRS and CDR2 YFSETQ. The CDR3 has 16 residues. CDR3: CASSLTGLTNTGELFF. The CDR3 nucleotides are TGCGCCAGCAGCTTAACTGGACTGACGAACACCGGGGAGCTGTTTTTT.

This clonotype showed up just a few times. V gene TRBV12-3 or TRBV12-4 combines with J gene TRBJ2-1, with TRBD2 matching 11 bases. The CDR3 runs 15 residues. V shed 6 bases and J 4 bases; nucleotides not matched to a gene: 5. In nucleotides, the CDR3 is TGTGCCAGCAGGGGCCCTAGCGGGGGGTACAATGAGCAGTTCTTC. Translated: CASRGPSGGYNEQFF.

The chain joins TRBV12-3 or TRBV12-4 to TRBJ2-5, with TRBD1 as a possible D gene (6 bases). With 6 bases removed from V and 7 bases from J, the gap between germline ends came to 21 bases. The CDR3 loop spans 15 amino acids. CDR3 DNA: TGTGCCAGCAGCGTTGGACAGACGAACGCCGTGACCCAGTACTTC. Its protein is CASSVGQTNAVTQYF.

This clonotype was detected a few times. The chain uses TRBV20-1 and TRBJ2-2; 8 nucleotides line up with TRBD2. The V gene end was trimmed by 3 bases and the J gene end by 7 bases; junction bases not matched to a gene: 7. Germline CDR1 reads DFQATT; CDR2 reads SNEGSKA (reference sequence). The CDR3 is 14 amino acids. CDR3 DNA sequence: TGCAGTGCTAGGGAAGCGGGGGCCGGCGGGGAGCTGTTTTTT. Amino acids: CSAREAGAGGELFF.

There are many counts of this clonotype. The V call is TRBV4-1, the J call TRBJ2-1, with 8 bases that match TRBD2. Per germline, CDR1 MGHRA and CDR2 YSYEKL. The CDR3 extends over 16 amino acids. With 0 bases clipped from V and 8 bases from J, the junction kept 9 bases outside the gene matches. The CDR3 reads CASSQDKRHGRDEQFF. The CDR3 nucleotides are TGCGCCAGCAGCCAAGACAAGCGACACGGGAGGGATGAGCAGTTCTTC.

This clonotype was recorded at least ten times. The V gene is TRBV7-6, the J gene TRBJ2-1; D unresolved. The germline gives CDR1 SGHVS, CDR2 FNYEAQ. There are 14 residues in the CDR3. Trimming took 4 bases from V and 3 from J, leaving 10 bases between them. Here the CDR3 DNA reads TGTGCCAGCAGCTCAGGAAAAATCTACAATGAGCAGTTCTTC. Translation: CASSSGKIYNEQFF.